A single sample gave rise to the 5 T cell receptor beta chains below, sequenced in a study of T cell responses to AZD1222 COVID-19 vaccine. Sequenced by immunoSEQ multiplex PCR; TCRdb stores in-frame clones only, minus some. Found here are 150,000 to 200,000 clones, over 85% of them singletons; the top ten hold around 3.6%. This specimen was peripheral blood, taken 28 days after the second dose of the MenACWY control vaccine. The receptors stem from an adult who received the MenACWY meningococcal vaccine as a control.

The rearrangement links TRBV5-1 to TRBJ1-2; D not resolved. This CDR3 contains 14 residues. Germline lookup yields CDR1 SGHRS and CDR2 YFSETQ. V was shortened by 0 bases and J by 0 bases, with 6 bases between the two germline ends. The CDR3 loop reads CASSLGTANYGYTF. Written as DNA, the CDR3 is TGCGCCAGCAGCTTGGGGACGGCTAACTATGGCTACACCTTC.

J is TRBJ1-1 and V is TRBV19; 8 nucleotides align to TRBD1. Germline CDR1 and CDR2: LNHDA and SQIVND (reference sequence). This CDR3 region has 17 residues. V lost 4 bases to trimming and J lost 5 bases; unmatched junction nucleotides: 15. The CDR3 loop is CASSTRTGFRRRTEAFF. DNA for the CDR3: TGTGCCAGTAGTACCCGGACAGGGTTTAGGAGAAGGACTGAAGCTTTCTTT. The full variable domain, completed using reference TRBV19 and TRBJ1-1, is DGGITQSPKYLFRKEGQNVTLSCEQNLNHDAMYWYRQDPGQGLRLIYYSQIVNDFQKGDIAEGYSVSREKKESFPLTVTSAQKNPTAFYLCASSTRTGFRRRTEAFFGQGTRLTVV.

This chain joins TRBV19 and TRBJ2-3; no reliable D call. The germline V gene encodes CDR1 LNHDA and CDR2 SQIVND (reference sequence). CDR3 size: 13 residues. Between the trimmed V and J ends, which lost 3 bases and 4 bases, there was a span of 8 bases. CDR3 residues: CASSISESDTQYF. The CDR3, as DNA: TGTGCCAGTAGTATTAGTGAGTCAGATACGCAGTATTTT.

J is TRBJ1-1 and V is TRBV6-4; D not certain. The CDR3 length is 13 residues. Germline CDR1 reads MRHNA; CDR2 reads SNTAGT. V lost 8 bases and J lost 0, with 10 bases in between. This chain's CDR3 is CASRAAMNTEAFF. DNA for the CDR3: TGTGCCAGCCGGGCCGCGATGAACACTGAAGCTTTCTTT.

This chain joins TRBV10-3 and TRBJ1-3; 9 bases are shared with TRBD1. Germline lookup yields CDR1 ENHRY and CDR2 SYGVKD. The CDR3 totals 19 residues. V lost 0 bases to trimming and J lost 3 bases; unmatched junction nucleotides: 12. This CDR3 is CAISESGPWTGVFGNTIYF. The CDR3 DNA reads TGTGCCATCAGTGAGTCGGGGCCGTGGACAGGGGTTTTTGGAAACACCATATATTTT.